This T cell receptor beta chain stems from a study of blood T cell repertoires in COVID-19. About the research overall: Sites in the United States, Italy and Spain provided acute and convalescent COVID-19 samples.

Per the original methods: Quantification of nucleated cells was approximated via reference gene primer amplification. The table came from immunoSEQ multiplex PCR; TCRdb's copy has only in-frame clones and leaves some out. V, J and clone size derive from that table, while D and trimming were established from the DNA sequence. The profile shows about 130,000 clones, over 75% of them singletons. Germline values: CDR1 SNHLY, CDR2 FYNNEI. The CDR3 is 14 amino acids. V shed 2 bases and J 5 bases; nucleotides not matched to a gene: 5. This TCR came from a woman of 80 years or more with acute or convalescent COVID-19. The chain uses TRBV2 and TRBJ1-2, with 7 bases that match TRBD1. The source material was peripheral blood. The CDR3 DNA reads as TGTGCCAGCAGTGAACGACAGGGTCGGTATGGCTACACCTTC. Translating it yields CASSERQGRYGYTF.